This entry lists 5 T cell receptor beta chains sequenced from one sample in a study of T-cell reconstitution after alpha-beta-depleted transplantation in children (TCRdb year 2016). The treatment or condition label, read with the paper, signifies: allogeneic hematopoietic cell transplantation with graft depleted of TCRalphabeta T cells and CD19 B cells. Receptors were amplified or captured by PCR. The sequencer was an Illumina HiSeq 2500. To normalize quantification of the TCRbeta repertoire, the TCR libraries were built with molecular barcoding that relied on unique molecular identifiers. TCRdb itself trimmed the public reads at Q25 with fastp, ran MiXCR and retained productive beta chains. Each CDR3 protein appears once, grouped with its most common genes and DNA. This sample holds hundreds of thousands of distinct CDR3 sequences; roughly 13% were observed only once. The ten largest clonotypes hold 2% to 2.5% of the sample.

Source: PBMCs, mostly from graft donor cells, taken 360 days after TCRalphabeta/CD19-depleted stem cell transplant. These receptors were taken from a male patient younger than 18 who had a stem cell transplant for acute myeloid leukemia, so the T cells may come from the graft donor.

This clonotype was detected a few times. The rearrangement uses TRBV20-1 and TRBJ2-3, with TRBD2 as a possible D gene (5 bases). Germline loops: CDR1 DFQATT, CDR2 SNEGSKA (reference sequence). CDR3 length: 12 amino acids. CDR3 coding DNA: TGCACTAGCCCTGTGGGCACAGATACGCAGTATTTT. Amino acid sequence: CTSPVGTDTQYF.

This clonotype was detected a few times. The chain carries TRBV29-1 and TRBJ1-1; unclear D gene. CDR3 length: 12 residues. Trimming cost V 7 bases and J 8 bases, with 17 bases left between them. Germline CDR1 is SQVTM and CDR2 is ANQGSEA. The CDR3 here is CSGSTDGPEAFF. In DNA, the CDR3 is TGCAGCGGATCCACGGACGGGCCCGAAGCTTTCTTT.

This chain uses TRBV7-6 with TRBJ2-7; D remains unclear. Germline lookup yields CDR1 SGHVS and CDR2 FNYEAQ. The CDR3 has 14 residues. V was clipped by 8 bases and J by 1 base, with 15 bases between them. The CDR3 DNA follows: TGTGCCAGCCAGAAGGCTCCGGTGTCCTACGAGCAGTACTTC. The encoded protein is CASQKAPVSYEQYF.

This clonotype has just a few counts. This sequence joins TRBV28 and TRBJ2-3; D possibly uses TRBD1 or TRBD2 (5 bases each). V was clipped by 3 bases and J by 0 bases, with 10 bases between them. Per germline, CDR1 MDHEN and CDR2 SYDVKM. The CDR3 length is 15 residues. CDR3 loop: CASSLFRDSTDTQYF. CDR3 in DNA: TGTGCCAGCAGTTTGTTTCGGGACAGCACAGATACGCAGTATTTT. The variable domain in full, with the rest retrieved from reference TRBV28 and TRBJ2-3, is DVKVTQSSRYLVKRTGEKVFLECVQDMDHENMFWYRQDPGLGLRLIYFSYDVKMKEKGDIPEGYSVSREKKERFSLILESASTNQTSMYLCASSLFRDSTDTQYFGPGTRLTVL.

This clonotype came up a few times. The V gene is TRBV20-1, the J gene TRBJ2-3; 13 bases line up with TRBD2. Germline CDR1 DFQATT, CDR2 SNEGSKA (reference sequence). The junction had 13 bases not matched to a gene; V was cut back by 3 bases and J by 1 base. This CDR3 has 19 residues. CDR3 loop: CSASWTSGRGGLGTDTQYF. The CDR3 bases are TGCAGTGCTAGTTGGACTAGCGGGAGAGGGGGCCTCGGCACAGATACGCAGTATTTT.